Detailed here is one T cell receptor (beta chain). Its antigen is still unknown. This sample was included in a study of T cell responses to AZD1222 COVID-19 vaccine. General study findings and limits: Repertoires were obtained solely post-peak T cell response. Seropositive AZD1222 recipients at baseline numbered only five or six.

Second-dose schedules of about 4 or about 12 weeks were combined. The method was immunoSEQ multiplex PCR; TCRdb's version includes in-frame clones alone and lacks a portion of them. The table includes about 140,000 clones, approximately 90% detected once. CDR3 size: 14 residues. From germline, CDR1 is MDHEN and CDR2 SYDVKM. Trimming stripped 2 bases from V and 4 bases from J, with 11 bases between. This clonotype was sampled from an adult who received the AZD1222 COVID-19 vaccine. V gene TRBV28 combines with J gene TRBJ1-1; TRBD1 is a possible D gene (6 bases). Sequencing used peripheral blood, obtained 28 days after the second AZD1222 dose. The CDR3 DNA is TGTGCCAGCAGTTTAACAGGGCAGGTCACTGAAGCTTTCTTT. Residues: CASSLTGQVTEAFF. Drawing the rest from reference TRBV28 and TRBJ1-1, the complete variable domain is DVKVTQSSRYLVKRTGEKVFLECVQDMDHENMFWYRQDPGLGLRLIYFSYDVKMKEKGDIPEGYSVSREKKERFSLILESASTNQTSMYLCASSLTGQVTEAFFGQGTRLTVV.